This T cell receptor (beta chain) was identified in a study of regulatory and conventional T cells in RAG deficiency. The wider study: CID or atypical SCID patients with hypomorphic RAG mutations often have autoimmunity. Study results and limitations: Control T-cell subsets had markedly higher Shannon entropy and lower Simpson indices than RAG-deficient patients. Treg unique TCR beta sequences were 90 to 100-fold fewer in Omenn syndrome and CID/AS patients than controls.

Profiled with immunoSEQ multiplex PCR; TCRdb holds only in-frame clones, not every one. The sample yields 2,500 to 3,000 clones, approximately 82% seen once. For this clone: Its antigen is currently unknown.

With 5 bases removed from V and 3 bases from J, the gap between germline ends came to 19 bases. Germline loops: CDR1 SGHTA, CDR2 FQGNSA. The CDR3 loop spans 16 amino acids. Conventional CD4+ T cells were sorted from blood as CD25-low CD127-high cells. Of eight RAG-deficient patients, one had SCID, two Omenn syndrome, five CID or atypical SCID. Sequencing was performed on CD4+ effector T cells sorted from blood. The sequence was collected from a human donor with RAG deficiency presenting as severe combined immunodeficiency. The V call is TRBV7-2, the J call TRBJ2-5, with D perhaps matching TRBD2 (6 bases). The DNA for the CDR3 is TGTGCCAGCAGCAACCCTCGGCGGGGCTGGAAAGAGACCCAGTACTTC. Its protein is CASSNPRRGWKETQYF.